This T cell receptor (beta chain) was obtained from a study of T cell responses to AZD1222 COVID-19 vaccine. Whole-study findings and limits: Baseline seropositives among AZD1222 recipients totaled only five or six.

The V end was cut by 5 bases, the J end by 4 bases, with 14 bases between. The CDR3 extends over 14 amino acids. Germline CDR1 and CDR2: SGHNT and YENEEA. As concerns this clone: Antigen unknown.

Profiled with immunoSEQ multiplex PCR; TCRdb holds only in-frame clones, not every one. The data show about 100,000 clones, with about 90% seen just once and approximately 1.7% held by the top ten. V and J are TRBV11-3 and TRBJ1-1, with D tentatively TRBD1 (5 bases). This TCR came from an adult in good health. The material was peripheral blood, obtained on day 0 of AZD1222 vaccination. The CDR3 nucleotides are TGTGCCAGCAGCGTCGGCAGGGAGACCACTGAAGCTTTCTTT. The encoded protein is CASSVGRETTEAFF.